The 26 T cell receptor beta chains listed next were all sequenced from one sample in a study of human T cells and chemical hapten exposure (dated by TCRdb to the early 2020s). The meaning of the sample's time point label: patch test 2, 6 weeks after DPC sensitization. The intended sense of this specimen's treatment or condition label: therapeutic diphenylcyclopropenone sensitization with weekly scalp DPC. Library prep was done by RACE. Reads for this sample came from a NextSeq 500. The public reads were reanalyzed by TCRdb: fastp trimming at Q25, MiXCR alignment, in-frame beta chains only. Identical CDR3 protein sequences are pooled into one entry, listed with their most common genes and DNA. The table for this sample lists about 400,000 distinct CDR3 sequences; about 6% of them were counted only once. Jointly, the top ten make up about 5.6% of the sample. Material: whole blood, obtained in connection with sensitization to the hapten diphenylcyclopropenone (DPC). These receptors came from a woman aged 18-35 years with alopecia areata. Some clones in this sample may be carry-over from other donors' samples.

This clonotype was detected only a few times. V is TRBV5-1 and J is TRBJ2-5; TRBD1 aligns across 8 bases. CDR1 is SGHRS, CDR2 YFSETQ, per germline. With V trimmed by 4 bases and J by 3 bases, 5 bases remained unmatched. The CDR3 spans 14 residues. The CDR3 protein is CASSPDRVEETQYF. The CDR3 bases are TGCGCCAGCAGCCCGGACAGGGTAGAAGAGACCCAGTACTTC.

This clonotype has a handful of counts. The chain uses TRBV28 and TRBJ1-4, with D hard to call. The length of the CDR3 is 14 residues. The V end was cut by 4 bases, the J end by 3 bases, with 9 bases between. Germline V gene data show CDR1 as MDHEN and CDR2 as SYDVKM. The CDR3 DNA reads TGTGCCAGCAGTTGGGGTATATCTAATGAAAAACTGTTTTTT. This gives the protein CASSWGISNEKLFF.

The sample holds a few counts of this clonotype. The CDR3 here is CASSFRDRDQETQYF. Written as DNA, the CDR3 is TGTGCCAGCAGCTTCCGGGACAGGGACCAAGAGACCCAGTACTTC. The J gene is TRBJ2-5, the V gene TRBV7-9, with TRBD1 matching 9 bases. Germline CDR1 and CDR2: SEHNR and FQNEAQ (reference sequence). V lost 3 bases, J lost 0 bases, and 2 bases stayed unmatched. The CDR3 is 15 residues long.

This clonotype was seen repeatedly, ten times or more. The chain carries TRBV6-1 and TRBJ1-1; no definite D call. The CDR3 length is 13 residues. Trimming shortened V by 4 bases and J by 6 bases, and 12 bases separated the two germline ends. Germline V gene sequence: CDR1 MNHNS, CDR2 SASEGT. The CDR3 here is CASSVLQRAEAFF. The CDR3 DNA is TGTGCCAGCAGTGTTCTTCAGAGGGCTGAAGCTTTCTTT.

This clonotype showed up many times. V is TRBV29-1 and J is TRBJ2-5; the match to TRBD1 covers 9 bases. V shed 2 bases and J 3 bases; nucleotides not matched to a gene: 1. Germline V lookup: CDR1 SQVTM, CDR2 ANQGSEA. The CDR3 is 13 amino acids. Here the CDR3 DNA reads TGCAGCGTTGAATGGGACAGGGAAGAGACCCAGTACTTC. Translated: CSVEWDREETQYF.

This chain uses TRBV6-4 with TRBJ2-5; 11 nucleotides match TRBD2. The CDR3 runs 15 residues. CDR1 and CDR2 from the germline V gene are MRHNA and SNTAGT. V was clipped by 3 bases and J by 2 bases; unmatched bases: 2. CDR3 residues: CASSDTSGGQETQYF. As DNA, the CDR3 is TGTGCCAGCAGTGATACTAGCGGGGGACAAGAGACCCAGTACTTC.

This clonotype was counted between two and nine times. The chain is built from TRBV6-5 and TRBJ1-3, with unresolved D. The CDR3 has 13 residues. Per germline, CDR1 MNHEY and CDR2 SVGAGI. V lost 5 bases and J 0 bases, leaving 5 bases between the germline ends. For the CDR3, the DNA is TGTGCCAGCAGTGACACCTCTGGAAACACCATATATTTT. Encoded protein: CASSDTSGNTIYF.

The chain combines TRBV11-2 with TRBJ2-1, with 8 bases lining up with TRBD1. Germline-derived CDR1 and CDR2 are SGHAT and FQNNGV. CDR3 size: 15 residues. V trimming: 5 bases; J trimming: 9 bases; junction bases outside the gene matches: 12. CDR3 amino acids: CASSPDRGLGGEQFF. The CDR3 DNA sequence: TGTGCCAGCAGCCCAGACAGGGGCCTAGGCGGTGAGCAGTTCTTC. Full variable domain (outside the CDR3, taken from reference TRBV11-2 and TRBJ2-1): EAGVAQSPRYKIIEKRQSVAFWCNPISGHATLYWYQQILGQGPKLLIQFQNNGVVDDSQLPKDRFSAERLKGVDSTLKIQPAKLEDSAVYLCASSPDRGLGGEQFFGPGTRLTVL.

This clonotype was found many times. The CDR3, as DNA: TGCAGTGCCGAACATCAAGAGACCCAGTACTTC. It translates to CSAEHQETQYF. This chain joins TRBV20-1 and TRBJ2-5, with no clear D. The CDR3 is made up of 11 amino acids. The V end was cut by 6 bases, the J end by 2 bases, with 7 bases between. Per germline, CDR1 DFQATT and CDR2 SNEGSKA (reference sequence).

This clonotype has a count of ten or more. The rearrangement links TRBV29-1 to TRBJ1-1; unclear D gene. V was trimmed by 6 bases and J by 2 bases, leaving 13 bases between them. The V gene's germline CDR1 is SQVTM and CDR2 ANQGSEA. There are 13 residues in the CDR3. The CDR3 nucleotides read TGCAGCGTCCCCTTCCCCCCCAACACTGAAGCTTTCTTT. It encodes CSVPFPPNTEAFF.

In this sample, this clonotype turned up many times. The chain couples TRBV12-3 or TRBV12-4 to TRBJ2-7, with unresolved D. The CDR3 covers 14 residues. The germline V and J ends were trimmed by 2 bases and 3 bases, with 11 bases remaining between them. Here the CDR3 reads CASSLTIRVYEQYF. As DNA, the CDR3 is TGTGCCAGCAGTTTAACTATCCGGGTCTACGAGCAGTACTTC.

This clonotype was counted ten times or more. The rearrangement joins TRBV29-1 to TRBJ2-3; 9 nucleotides line up with TRBD2. Germline values: CDR1 SQVTM, CDR2 ANQGSEA. Germline trimming cut 3 bases from V and 5 bases from J; bases unmatched to any gene: 18. The CDR3 covers 18 residues. The CDR3 protein is CSVEWGLAGRASGDTQYF. As DNA, the CDR3 is TGCAGCGTTGAGTGGGGACTAGCAGGTCGGGCTTCTGGAGATACGCAGTATTTT.

This clonotype was seen repeatedly, ten times or more. This chain uses TRBV9 with TRBJ2-7; no clear D gene. The CDR3 has 14 residues. Germline V gives CDR1 SGDLS, CDR2 YYNGEE. V shed 3 bases and J shed 6 bases, with 16 bases lying between them. CDR3 sequence (DNA): TGTGCCAGCAGCGCGGGTACCATAGTAGGCGAGCAGTACTTC. Amino acids: CASSAGTIVGEQYF.

V is TRBV6-2 or TRBV6-3 and J is TRBJ2-7; possible D gene TRBD1, 6 bases. The V end was cut by 6 bases, the J end by 6 bases, with 12 bases between. The CDR3 contains 12 residues. Germline values: CDR1 MNHEY, CDR2 SVGEGT. CDR3 bases: TGTGCCAGCAGCCTAGACAGGAGCGAGCAGTACTTC. Translating it yields CASSLDRSEQYF.

The chain joins TRBV27 to TRBJ2-3; D is undetermined. V lost 5 bases and J 2 bases, leaving 11 bases between the germline ends. CDR3 length: 14 residues. Germline assignment: CDR1 MNHEY and CDR2 SMNVEV (reference sequence). CDR3 protein: CASSRPGHTDTQYF. The DNA for the CDR3 is TGTGCCAGCAGTCGACCGGGCCACACAGATACGCAGTATTTT.

The chain links TRBV6-4 to TRBJ2-3; D gene uncertain. The germline CDR1 and CDR2 sequences are MRHNA and SNTAGT. CDR3 length: 13 amino acids. The V and J ends lost 3 bases and 9 bases respectively, with 13 bases between them. DNA for the CDR3: TGTGCCAGCAGTGATGGGCCAACATCGACGCAGTATTTT. It yields the protein CASSDGPTSTQYF.

This clonotype qualifies as medium-sized. The chain couples TRBV28 to TRBJ2-7; D is ambiguous. Trimming shortened V by 5 bases and J by 4 bases, and 18 bases separated the two germline ends. The CDR3 runs 15 residues. CDR1 is MDHEN, CDR2 SYDVKM, per germline. The CDR3 bases are TGTGCCAGCAGTCTATTGGGCGGAGATTTGTACGAGCAGTACTTC. Translation gives CASSLLGGDLYEQYF.

V and J are TRBV2 and TRBJ1-1; D perhaps matches TRBD1 (6 bases). Trimming cost V 7 bases and J 0 bases, with 15 bases left between them. CDR3 length equals 15 residues. CDR1 is SNHLY, CDR2 FYNNEI, per germline. The CDR3 here is CASTKMTGMNTEAFF. In nucleotides, the CDR3 is TGTGCCAGCACCAAAATGACAGGAATGAACACTGAAGCTTTCTTT.

CDR3 protein: CASSQARGDLGTQYF. The CDR3 nucleotides are TGTGCCAGCAGCCAAGCAAGGGGAGATTTAGGCACGCAGTATTTT. This rearrangement joins TRBV3-1 to TRBJ2-3; TRBD1 or TRBD2 may be the D gene (5 bases each). V was cut by 1 base and J by 9 bases, with 17 bases left in between. Germline V gives CDR1 LGHDT, CDR2 YNNKEL (reference sequence). This CDR3 has 15 amino acids.

This clonotype showed up many times. V usage is TRBV28 and J usage is TRBJ2-7; D possibly corresponds to TRBD1 (6 bases). This CDR3 has 12 amino acids. Per the germline V gene, CDR1 is MDHEN and CDR2 is SYDVKM. The V end was cut by 6 bases, the J end by 6 bases, with 12 bases between. The CDR3 nucleotides are TGTGCCAGCAGGTACAGGGAAGGCGAGCAGTACTTC. Translation: CASRYREGEQYF.

This clonotype showed up many times. This chain joins TRBV9 and TRBJ2-2, with D unclear. V dropped 0 bases and J dropped 4 bases, with 4 bases sitting between them. Germline CDR1 SGDLS, CDR2 YYNGEE. CDR3 length equals 13 residues. The CDR3 DNA is TGTGCCAGCAGCGTAGACGTCACCGGGGAGCTGTTTTTT. Translating gives CASSVDVTGELFF. The whole variable domain, filled in from reference TRBV9 and TRBJ2-2, reads DSGVTQTPKHLITATGQRVTLRCSPRSGDLSVYWYQQSLDQGLQFLIQYYNGEERAKGNILERFSAQQFPDLHSELNLSSLELGDSALYFCASSVDVTGELFFGEGSRLTVL.

The CDR3: CATTTDRGTDTQYF. In nucleotides, the CDR3 is TGTGCCACGACGACGGACAGGGGCACAGATACGCAGTATTTT. The chain recombines TRBV10-3 with TRBJ2-3, with TRBD1 identical over 8 bases. Per germline, CDR1 ENHRY and CDR2 SYGVKD. This CDR3 is built from 14 residues. With 10 bases clipped from V and 1 base from J, the junction kept 7 bases outside the gene matches.

This clonotype was seen many times. V gene TRBV7-2 combines with J gene TRBJ2-1, with 11 bases fitting TRBD2. The CDR3 has 16 amino acids. Per the germline V gene, CDR1 is SGHTA and CDR2 is FQGNSA. V was clipped by 4 bases and J by 4 bases; unmatched bases: 6. CDR3: CASSSPLAGGYNEQFF. The CDR3 nucleotides read TGTGCCAGCAGCTCCCCCCTAGCGGGGGGTTACAATGAGCAGTTCTTC.

V is TRBV11-3 and J is TRBJ2-7; D not certain. Deletions cut 1 base from V and 5 bases from J, with 9 bases between. The CDR3 has 13 amino acids. CDR1 is SGHNT, CDR2 YENEEA, per germline. The CDR3 DNA reads as TGTGCCAGCAGCTTAGCTCATTGGGACGAGCAGTACTTC. Translation: CASSLAHWDEQYF.

Regarding this clonotype: At one end, the junction sequence differs from germline, possibly due to a read error. The genes are TRBV6-1 and TRBJ1-2; no clear D. This CDR3 comprises 11 residues. Per the germline V gene, CDR1 is MNHNS and CDR2 is SASEGT. The CDR3 DNA follows: TGTGCCAGCAGTGGGGTCCGGGATTTAGTCTTC. The encoded protein is CASSGVRDLVF.

Remarks on this clonotype: This could be a read error, since a much larger clone is one nucleotide away. The chain is built from TRBV6-5 and TRBJ1-2, with a weak D call TRBD1 (5 bases). V was shortened by 6 bases and J by 4 bases, with 12 bases between the two germline ends. The CDR3 consists of 13 residues. Germline lookup yields CDR1 MNHEY and CDR2 SVGAGI. The CDR3 is CASSRGAFYGYTF. In DNA form, the CDR3 reads TGTGCCAGCAGCCGAGGGGCTTTCTATGGCTACACCTTC.